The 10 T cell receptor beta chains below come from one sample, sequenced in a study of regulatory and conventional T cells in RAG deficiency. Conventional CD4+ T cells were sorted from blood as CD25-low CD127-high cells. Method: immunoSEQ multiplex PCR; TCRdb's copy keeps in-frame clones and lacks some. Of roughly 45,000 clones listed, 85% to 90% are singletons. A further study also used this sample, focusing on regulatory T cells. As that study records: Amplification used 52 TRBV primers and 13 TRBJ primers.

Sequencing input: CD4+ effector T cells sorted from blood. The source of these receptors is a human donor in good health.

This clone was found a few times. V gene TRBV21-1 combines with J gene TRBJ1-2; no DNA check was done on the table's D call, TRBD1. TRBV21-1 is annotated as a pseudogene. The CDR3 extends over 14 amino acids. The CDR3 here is CASSTGTGPDGYTF. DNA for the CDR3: TGTGCCAGCAGCACAGGGACAGGGCCGGATGGCTACACCTTC.

In DNA, the CDR3 is TGTGCCAGCAGTTTATCTTTAGCCTACGAGCAGTACTTC. It codes for CASSLSLAYEQYF. This chain uses TRBV27 with TRBJ2-7; unclear D gene. The CDR3 is 13 amino acids. V was cut by 0 bases and J by 2 bases, with 5 bases left in between. From germline, CDR1 is MNHEY and CDR2 SMNVEV (reference sequence).

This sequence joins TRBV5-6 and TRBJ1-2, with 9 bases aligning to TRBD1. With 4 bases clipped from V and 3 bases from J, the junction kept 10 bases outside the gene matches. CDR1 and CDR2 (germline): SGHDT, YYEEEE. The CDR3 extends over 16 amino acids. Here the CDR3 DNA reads TGTGCCAGCAGCACGAAGGGGGGACAGGGACACTATGGCTACACCTTC. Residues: CASSTKGGQGHYGYTF.

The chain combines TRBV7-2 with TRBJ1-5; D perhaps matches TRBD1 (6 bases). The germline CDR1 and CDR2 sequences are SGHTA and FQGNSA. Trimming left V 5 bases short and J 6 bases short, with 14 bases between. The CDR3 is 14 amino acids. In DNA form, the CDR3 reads TGTGCCAGCAGCCCAGGCCGAGGGGGTCAGCCCCAGCATTTT. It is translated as CASSPGRGGQPQHF.

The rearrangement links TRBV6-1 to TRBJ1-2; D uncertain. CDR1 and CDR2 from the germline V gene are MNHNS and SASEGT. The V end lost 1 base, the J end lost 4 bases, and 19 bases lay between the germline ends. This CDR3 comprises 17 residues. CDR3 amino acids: CASSEVKWPDAIYGYTF. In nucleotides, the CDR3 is TGTGCCAGCAGTGAAGTAAAGTGGCCAGATGCTATCTATGGCTACACCTTC.

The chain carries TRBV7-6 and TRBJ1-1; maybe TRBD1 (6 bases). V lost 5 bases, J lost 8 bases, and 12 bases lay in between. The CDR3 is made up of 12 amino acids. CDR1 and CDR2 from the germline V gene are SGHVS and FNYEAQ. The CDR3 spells CASSQAGAEAFF. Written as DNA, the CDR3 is TGTGCCAGCAGCCAGGCGGGGGCAGAAGCTTTCTTT.

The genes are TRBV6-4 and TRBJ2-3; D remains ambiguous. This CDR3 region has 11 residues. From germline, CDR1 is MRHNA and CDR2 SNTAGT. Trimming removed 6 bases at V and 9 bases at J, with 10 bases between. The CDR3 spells CASSPFGTQYF. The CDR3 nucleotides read TGTGCCAGCAGCCCCTTCGGAACGCAGTATTTT.

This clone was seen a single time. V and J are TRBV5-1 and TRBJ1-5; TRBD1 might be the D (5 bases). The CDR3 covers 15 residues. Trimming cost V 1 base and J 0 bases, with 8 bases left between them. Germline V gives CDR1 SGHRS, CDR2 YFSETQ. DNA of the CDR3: TGCGCCAGCAGCTTGTTGGGGGGTAGCAATCAGCCCCAGCATTTT. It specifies CASSLLGGSNQPQHF.

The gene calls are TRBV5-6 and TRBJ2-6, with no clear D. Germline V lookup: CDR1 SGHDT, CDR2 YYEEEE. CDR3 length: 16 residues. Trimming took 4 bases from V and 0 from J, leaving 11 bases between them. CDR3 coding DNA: TGTGCCAGCAGCCTTAATCCCGGCTCTGGGGCCAACGTCCTGACTTTC. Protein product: CASSLNPGSGANVLTF.

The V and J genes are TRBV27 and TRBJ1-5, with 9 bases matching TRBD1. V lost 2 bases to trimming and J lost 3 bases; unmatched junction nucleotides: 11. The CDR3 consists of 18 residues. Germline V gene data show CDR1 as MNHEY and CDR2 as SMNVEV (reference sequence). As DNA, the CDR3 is TGTGCCAGCAGTTTACTTAGACCGGGACAGGGAATCAATCAGCCCCAGCATTTT. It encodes CASSLLRPGQGINQPQHF.